This TCR beta chain was identified in a study of response to subunit inactivated influenza vaccine. Notes on the study in general: Each seasonal influenza vaccination recruits few new T cells, the authors suggested.

TCRdb reanalysed the RT-PCR reads using MiXCR and keeps one entry per CDR3 protein. The repertoire holds hundreds of thousands of distinct CDR3 sequences, about 18% seen once, with roughly a tenth in the top ten. The CDR3 covers 12 residues. The V gene's germline CDR1 is SGHTA and CDR2 FQGNSA. The V end lost 5 bases, the J end lost 9 bases, and 11 bases lay between the germline ends. Turning to this clonotype: Antigen specificity is unknown.

This TCR derives from a man in his fifties or sixties who received an inactivated influenza vaccine. Sample: PBMCs from blood, taken roughly 5 days after vaccination. The chain uses TRBV7-2 and TRBJ2-1; no firm D call. The CDR3 loop is CASSTYTGEQFF. In DNA form, the CDR3 reads TGTGCCAGCAGCACTTACACGGGTGAGCAGTTCTTC.